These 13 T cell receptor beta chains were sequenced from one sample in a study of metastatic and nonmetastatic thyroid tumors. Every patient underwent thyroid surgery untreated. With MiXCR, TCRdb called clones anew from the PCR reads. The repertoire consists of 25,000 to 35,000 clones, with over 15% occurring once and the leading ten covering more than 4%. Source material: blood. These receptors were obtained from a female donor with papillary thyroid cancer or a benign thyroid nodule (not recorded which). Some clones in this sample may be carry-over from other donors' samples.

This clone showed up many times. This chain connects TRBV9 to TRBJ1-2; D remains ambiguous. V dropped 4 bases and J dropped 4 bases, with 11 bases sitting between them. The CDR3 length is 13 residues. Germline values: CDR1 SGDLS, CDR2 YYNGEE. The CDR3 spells CASSPSGFYGYTF. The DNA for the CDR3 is TGTGCCAGCAGCCCCTCGGGATTCTATGGCTACACCTTC.

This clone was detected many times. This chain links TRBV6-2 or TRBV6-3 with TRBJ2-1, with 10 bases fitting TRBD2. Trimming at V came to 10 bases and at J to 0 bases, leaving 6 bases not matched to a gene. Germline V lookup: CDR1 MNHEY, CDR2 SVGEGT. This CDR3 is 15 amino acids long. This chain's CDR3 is CAIASGSSSYNEQFF. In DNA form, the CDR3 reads TGTGCCATCGCTAGCGGGAGCAGCTCCTACAATGAGCAGTTCTTC.

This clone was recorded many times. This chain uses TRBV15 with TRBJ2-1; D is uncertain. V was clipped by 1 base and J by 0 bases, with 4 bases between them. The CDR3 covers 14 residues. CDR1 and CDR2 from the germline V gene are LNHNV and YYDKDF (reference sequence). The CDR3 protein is CATSRVSSYNEQFF. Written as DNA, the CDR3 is TGTGCCACCAGCAGAGTTAGCTCCTACAATGAGCAGTTCTTC.

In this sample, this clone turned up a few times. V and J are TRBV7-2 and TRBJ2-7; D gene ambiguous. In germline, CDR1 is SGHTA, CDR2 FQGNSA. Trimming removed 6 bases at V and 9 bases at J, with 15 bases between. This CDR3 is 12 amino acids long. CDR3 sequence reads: CASRPLNGWQYF. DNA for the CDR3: TGTGCCAGCAGACCACTGAATGGGTGGCAGTACTTC.

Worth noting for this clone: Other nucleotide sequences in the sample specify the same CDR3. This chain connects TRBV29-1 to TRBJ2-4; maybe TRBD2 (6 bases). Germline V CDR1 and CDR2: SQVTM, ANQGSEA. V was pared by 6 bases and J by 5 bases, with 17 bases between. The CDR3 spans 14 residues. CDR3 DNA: TGCAGCGTGGGTGCGGGACGGGGACAAAACATTCAGTACTTC. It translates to CSVGAGRGQNIQYF.

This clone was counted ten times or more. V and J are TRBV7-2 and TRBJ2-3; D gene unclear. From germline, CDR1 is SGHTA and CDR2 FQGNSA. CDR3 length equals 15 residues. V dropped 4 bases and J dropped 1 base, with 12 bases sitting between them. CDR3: CASSSDYQGTDTQYF. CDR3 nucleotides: TGTGCCAGCAGCTCGGATTACCAGGGCACAGATACGCAGTATTTT.

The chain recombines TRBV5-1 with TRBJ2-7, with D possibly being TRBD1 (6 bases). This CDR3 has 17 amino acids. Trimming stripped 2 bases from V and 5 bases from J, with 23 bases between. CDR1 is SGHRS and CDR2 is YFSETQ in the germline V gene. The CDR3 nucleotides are TGCGCCAGCAGCTTAGGCTTTCGTGGGGGCGAGGCTGACGAGCAGTACTTC. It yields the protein CASSLGFRGGEADEQYF.

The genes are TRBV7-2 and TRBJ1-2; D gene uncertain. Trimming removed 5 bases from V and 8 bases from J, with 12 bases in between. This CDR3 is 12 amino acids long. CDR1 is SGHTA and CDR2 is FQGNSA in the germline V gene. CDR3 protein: CASSLCSRGYTF. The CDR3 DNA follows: TGTGCCAGCAGCCTCTGCAGTCGGGGCTACACCTTC.

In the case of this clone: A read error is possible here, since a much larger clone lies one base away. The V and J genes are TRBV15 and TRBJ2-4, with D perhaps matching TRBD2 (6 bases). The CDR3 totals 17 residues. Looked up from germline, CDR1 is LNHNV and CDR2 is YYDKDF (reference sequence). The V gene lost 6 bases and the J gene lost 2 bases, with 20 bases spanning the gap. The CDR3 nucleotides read TGTGCCACCAGTCCACAACATGGGGGACTTACCAAAAACATTCAGTACTTC. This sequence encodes CATSPQHGGLTKNIQYF.

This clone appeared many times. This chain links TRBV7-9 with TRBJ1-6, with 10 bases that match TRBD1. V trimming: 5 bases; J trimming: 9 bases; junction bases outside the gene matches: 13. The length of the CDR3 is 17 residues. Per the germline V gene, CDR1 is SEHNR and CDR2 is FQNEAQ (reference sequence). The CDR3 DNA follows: TGTGCCAGCAGCCTCGCCGGGACAGGGGTTTCGAGTTCACCCCTCCACTTT. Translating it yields CASSLAGTGVSSSPLHF.

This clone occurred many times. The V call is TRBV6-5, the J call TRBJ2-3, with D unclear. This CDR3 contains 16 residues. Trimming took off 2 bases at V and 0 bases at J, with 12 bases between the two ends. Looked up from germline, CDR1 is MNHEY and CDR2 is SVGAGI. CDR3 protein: CASSYNARPSTDTQYF. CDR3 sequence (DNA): TGTGCCAGCAGTTACAACGCTCGACCCAGCACAGATACGCAGTATTTT.

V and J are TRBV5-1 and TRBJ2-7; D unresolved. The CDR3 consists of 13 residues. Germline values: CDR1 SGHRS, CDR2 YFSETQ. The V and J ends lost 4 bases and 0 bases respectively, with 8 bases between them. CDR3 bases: TGCGCCAGCAGCGGCCAAGCCTCCTACGAGCAGTACTTC. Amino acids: CASSGQASYEQYF.

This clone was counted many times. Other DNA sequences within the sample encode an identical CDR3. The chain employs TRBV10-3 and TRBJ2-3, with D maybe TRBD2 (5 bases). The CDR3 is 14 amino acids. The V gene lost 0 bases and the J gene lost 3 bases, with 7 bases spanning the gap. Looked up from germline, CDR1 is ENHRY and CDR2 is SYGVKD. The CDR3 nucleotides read TGTGCCATCAGTGAGTCGACGGGGACAGATACGCAGTATTTT. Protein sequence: CAISESTGTDTQYF.